The following is a T cell receptor beta chain sequence with its context. No antigen is known for it. This CDR3 is 12 amino acids long. The germline CDR1 and CDR2 sequences are SGHAT and FQNNGV. The source of the sample is a study of shared clonotypes between healthy human individuals. CD45RO-negative cells were positively selected for CCR7, leaving out terminally differentiated effector memory CD45RA+ cells. Study conclusions and caveats: The generation probabilities recorded for non-shared clonotypes fell below those of clonotypes shared by all four donors.

The repertoire was sequenced with immunoSEQ multiplex PCR; TCRdb's copy has only in-frame clones and lacks some. The sample carries around 600,000 clones, 85% to 95% recorded once. The V gene is TRBV11-2, the J gene TRBJ2-5; D uncertain. The J call may be wrong; the DNA end is better matched by TRBJ2-7. The receptor's source is a woman aged 25 to 45 in good health. Sample: naive CD8+ T cells sorted from blood. CDR3 loop: CASSTSAYEQYF. As DNA, the CDR3 is TGTGCCAGCAGCACGAGCGCCTACGAGCAGTACTTC.